The 21 T cell receptor beta chains in this list originate from one sample, sequenced in a study of shared clonotypes between healthy human individuals. The method was immunoSEQ multiplex PCR; TCRdb's version includes in-frame clones alone and lacks a portion of them. The sample shows approximately 1.5 million clones, approximately 98.5% of them seen only once. Sequencing input: naive CD4+ T cells sorted from blood. Subset in this sample: CD45RA+ positively selected. These receptors were obtained from a man younger than 40 in good health.

The genes are TRBV19 and TRBJ2-1; tentative D call: TRBD1 (5 bases). Trimming shortened V by 10 bases and J by 5 bases, and 12 bases separated the two germline ends. Germline CDR1 reads LNHDA; CDR2 reads SQIVND (reference sequence). CDR3 length: 12 residues. The CDR3 bases are TGTGCCACGCGACAGACGAACAATGAGCAGTTCTTC. It translates to CATRQTNNEQFF.

The V call is TRBV9, the J call TRBJ2-7, with 12 bases fitting TRBD2. With V trimmed by 4 bases and J by 7 bases, 12 bases remained unmatched. Germline V gene sequence: CDR1 SGDLS, CDR2 YYNGEE. The CDR3 has 16 residues. CDR3: CASSSTSGSLREEQYF. CDR3 nucleotide sequence: TGTGCCAGCAGCTCGACTAGCGGGAGTCTCCGGGAAGAGCAGTACTTC.

The rearrangement uses TRBV6-1 and TRBJ2-7; 9 bases fit TRBD1. The CDR3 has 14 residues. Germline CDR1 MNHNS, CDR2 SASEGT. Trimming removed 4 bases from V and 9 bases from J; junction bases left unmatched: 10. The CDR3 region has the DNA TGTGCCAGCAGTGGTGGGGCAGGACAGGGGAGGCAGTACTTC. Its translation is CASSGGAGQGRQYF.

As for this clone: Other nucleotide sequences in the sample specify the same CDR3. The chain is built from TRBV10-1 and TRBJ2-3, with 9 bases matching TRBD1. Germline trimming cut 2 bases from V and 3 bases from J; bases unmatched to any gene: 0. The CDR3 extends over 14 amino acids. Germline V lookup: CDR1 WNHNN, CDR2 SYGVQD (reference sequence). CDR3 bases: TGCGCCAGCAGTGAGGGACAGGGGACAGATACGCAGTATTTT. Protein sequence: CASSEGQGTDTQYF.

The V and J genes are TRBV28 and TRBJ1-1, with 7 bases that match TRBD1. The V gene end was trimmed by 3 bases and the J gene end by 5 bases; junction bases not matched to a gene: 6. Germline lookup yields CDR1 MDHEN and CDR2 SYDVKM. CDR3 length equals 14 residues. Here the CDR3 DNA reads TGTGCCAGCAGTTTCGAACAGGGGCGGACTGAAGCTTTCTTT. Translating it yields CASSFEQGRTEAFF.

This sequence joins TRBV18 and TRBJ2-5; D tentatively fits TRBD1 or TRBD2 (5 bases each). Germline-derived CDR1 and CDR2 are KGHSH and LQKENI. V gave up 3 bases and J gave up 1 base, with 18 bases separating them. This CDR3 has 17 amino acids. The CDR3 region has the DNA TGTGCCAGCTCACCGCGCCGGGCCGGGACCCCCCAAGAGACCCAGTACTTC. This translates into CASSPRRAGTPQETQYF.

This chain joins TRBV15 and TRBJ1-2, with D maybe TRBD1 (5 bases). This CDR3 has 13 residues. V was cut by 5 bases and J by 8 bases, with 15 bases left in between. Looked up from germline, CDR1 is LNHNV and CDR2 is YYDKDF (reference sequence). The CDR3 nucleotides read TGTGCCACCAGCGGAACAGGTGCGAGGGGCTACACCTTC. This codes for CATSGTGARGYTF. The full variable domain, its missing parts supplied by reference TRBV15 and TRBJ1-2, is DAMVIQNPRYQVTQFGKPVTLSCSQTLNHNVMYWYQQKSSQAPKLLFHYYDKDFNNEADTPDNFQSRRPNTSFCFLDIRSPGLGDTAMYLCATSGTGARGYTFGSGTRLTVV.

V is TRBV25-1 and J is TRBJ2-1, with 8 bases identical to TRBD1. Germline loops: CDR1 MGHDK, CDR2 SYGVNS. CDR3 size: 17 residues. V lost 6 bases and J lost 0; bases outside the gene matches: 10. In DNA, the CDR3 is TGTGCCAGCAGGTCAGGGACAGGCGCGAGCTCCTACAATGAGCAGTTCTTC. Amino acids: CASRSGTGASSYNEQFF.

This chain joins TRBV6-5 and TRBJ2-7; D gene unclear. Germline loops: CDR1 MNHEY, CDR2 SVGAGI. This CDR3 region has 12 residues. V lost 6 bases and J lost 1, with 7 bases in between. CDR3 DNA sequence: TGTGCCAGCAGCCCCGCTTCCTACGAGCAGTACTTC. Protein sequence: CASSPASYEQYF.

The chain recombines TRBV27 with TRBJ2-7, with a tentative D call TRBD1 (7 bases). V lost 6 bases and J lost 2, with 17 bases in between. The CDR3 is 15 amino acids. Germline loops: CDR1 MNHEY, CDR2 SMNVEV (reference sequence). The DNA for the CDR3 is TGTGCCAGCAGACTGCCAGGGGGGAGTACCTACGAGCAGTACTTC. Its translation is CASRLPGGSTYEQYF.

The chain employs TRBV28 and TRBJ2-5; the match to TRBD2 covers 11 bases. Germline V lookup: CDR1 MDHEN, CDR2 SYDVKM. The length of the CDR3 is 18 residues. Germline trimming cut 6 bases from V and 1 base from J; bases unmatched to any gene: 13. The CDR3 bases are TGTGCCAGCAGCTCTTGGACTAGCGGGCCGGGGGGCCAAGAGACCCAGTACTTC. This gives the protein CASSSWTSGPGGQETQYF.

J is TRBJ2-3 and V is TRBV19; 12 nucleotides line up with TRBD2. The CDR3 is made up of 16 amino acids. The V segment lost 5 bases and the J segment 3 bases; nucleotides outside the gene matches: 6. Germline CDR1 reads LNHDA; CDR2 reads SQIVND (reference sequence). CDR3 nucleotides: TGTGCCAGTAGTTTGCCGACTAGCGGGAGAACAGATACGCAGTATTTT. Translating it yields CASSLPTSGRTDTQYF. Full variable domain (missing parts from reference TRBV19 and TRBJ2-3): DGGITQSPKYLFRKEGQNVTLSCEQNLNHDAMYWYRQDPGQGLRLIYYSQIVNDFQKGDIAEGYSVSREKKESFPLTVTSAQKNPTAFYLCASSLPTSGRTDTQYFGPGTRLTVL.

The chain joins TRBV30 to TRBJ1-4; 11 bases map to TRBD1. Germline V lookup: CDR1 GTSNPN, CDR2 SVGIG (reference sequence). The CDR3 consists of 18 residues. Trimming took 2 bases from V and 0 from J; bases not matched to a gene: 8. The CDR3 coding sequence is TGTGCCTGGAGTTTCTTTTGGACAGGGGGCACAACTAATGAAAAACTGTTTTTT. Its protein product is CAWSFFWTGGTTNEKLFF. The complete variable domain, with remaining parts taken from reference TRBV30 and TRBJ1-4, reads SQTIHQWPATLVQPVGSPLSLECTVEGTSNPNLYWYRQAAGRGLQLLFYSVGIGQISSEVPQNLSASRPQDRQFILSSKKLLLSDSGFYLCAWSFFWTGGTTNEKLFFGSGTQLSVL.

The rearrangement uses TRBV6-6 and TRBJ1-5, with 7 positions matching TRBD1. Germline V gives CDR1 MNHNY, CDR2 SVGAGI (reference sequence). V lost 0 bases to trimming and J lost 6 bases; unmatched junction nucleotides: 5. This CDR3 spans 15 amino acids. In nucleotides, the CDR3 is TGTGCCAGCAGTTACTCACTACAGGGGTCTCAGCCCCAGCATTTT. This gives the protein CASSYSLQGSQPQHF.

The chain joins TRBV7-3 to TRBJ2-3; TRBD1 matches 10 bases. CDR3 size: 14 residues. V shed 5 bases and J 8 bases; nucleotides not matched to a gene: 7. Per germline, CDR1 SGHTA and CDR2 FQGTGA. The CDR3 coding sequence is TGTGCCAGCAGCCTCGACAGGGGGCATCCTACGCAGTATTTT. Translation: CASSLDRGHPTQYF.

The rearrangement links TRBV11-2 to TRBJ1-3; the D is unclear. This CDR3 comprises 17 residues. Per germline, CDR1 SGHAT and CDR2 FQNNGV. The V gene lost 1 base and the J gene lost 4 bases, with 17 bases spanning the gap. CDR3 loop: CASSLGRLRSGGNTIYF. As DNA, the CDR3 is TGTGCCAGCAGCTTAGGCCGACTCCGTTCGGGAGGAAACACCATATATTTT.

The chain joins TRBV19 to TRBJ1-1, with D possibly being TRBD1 (5 bases). Between the trimmed V and J ends, which lost 5 bases and 4 bases, there was a span of 14 bases. The CDR3 extends over 14 amino acids. Germline V gene sequence: CDR1 LNHDA, CDR2 SQIVND (reference sequence). The CDR3 region has the DNA TGTGCCAGTAGTGCAGCAGGGACGCGCACTGAAGCTTTCTTT. Translating gives CASSAAGTRTEAFF.

V gene TRBV5-5 combines with J gene TRBJ2-3; D not resolved. Trimming took off 2 bases at V and 5 bases at J, with 12 bases between the two ends. The CDR3 totals 14 residues. CDR1 is SGHKS and CDR2 is YYEKEE in the germline V gene (reference sequence). The CDR3, as DNA: TGTGCCAGCAGCTTCTATATAAGTTTAGATACGCAGTATTTT. It is translated as CASSFYISLDTQYF. The full variable domain, its missing parts supplied by reference TRBV5-5 and TRBJ2-3, is DAGVTQSPTHLIKTRGQQVTLRCSPISGHKSVSWYQQVLGQGPQFIFQYYEKEERGRGNFPDRFSARQFPNYSSELNVNALLLGDSALYLCASSFYISLDTQYFGPGTRLTVL.

The CDR3 here is CASSLTINQPQHF. The DNA for the CDR3 is TGTGCCAGCAGTTTAACGATCAATCAGCCCCAGCATTTT. V usage is TRBV28 and J usage is TRBJ1-5; D remains unclear. The germline V and J ends were trimmed by 2 bases and 3 bases, with 5 bases remaining between them. The CDR3 contains 13 residues. Germline V gives CDR1 MDHEN, CDR2 SYDVKM.

This rearrangement joins TRBV2 to TRBJ2-2, with 10 bases aligning to TRBD1. The CDR3 covers 15 residues. The trim removed 5 bases at V and 5 bases at J, leaving 5 bases unmatched. Germline CDR1 and CDR2: SNHLY and FYNNEI. CDR3 sequence: CASSTTGGETGELFF. CDR3 bases: TGTGCCAGCAGTACGACAGGGGGCGAGACCGGGGAGCTGTTTTTT.

The rearrangement uses TRBV27 and TRBJ2-1, with D hard to call. Between the trimmed V and J ends, which lost 4 bases and 7 bases, there was a span of 8 bases. The germline V gene has CDR1 MNHEY and CDR2 SMNVEV (reference sequence). There are 12 residues in the CDR3. As DNA, the CDR3 is TGTGCCAGCAGTTCCCTGGTAAATGAGCAGTTCTTC. Translation: CASSSLVNEQFF.